One T cell receptor (beta chain) is described in this entry. The antigen is unknown. TCRdb's table, derived via immunoSEQ multiplex PCR, lists solely in-frame clones and lacks some. The repertoire holds fewer than 70,000 clones, with under 90% as singletons. Second doses that came at about 4 or about 12 weeks were put together. The data derive from a study of T cell responses to AZD1222 COVID-19 vaccine. The CDR3 totals 15 residues. The germline V and J ends were trimmed by 0 bases and 3 bases, with 13 bases remaining between them. The germline V gene has CDR1 SGDLS and CDR2 YYNGEE. General study points: Sampling that yielded the repertoires occurred only after the peak T cell response. Donor demographics were predominantly white British with a female majority; clonal diversity may be underestimated. The breadth and depth of Spike-specific TCRs increased once two AZD1222 doses had been given.

The chain links TRBV9 to TRBJ2-7, with unresolved D. This material consisted of peripheral blood, taken 28 days after the second AZD1222 dose. The source is an adult who received the AZD1222 COVID-19 vaccine. The CDR3 reads CASSVGESAYYEQYF. The CDR3 nucleotides are TGTGCCAGCAGCGTAGGCGAGTCGGCCTACTACGAGCAGTACTTC.